This is a list of T cell receptor beta chains from one sample in a study of cytomegalovirus exposure and HLA in healthy donors. TCRdb's copy holds only in-frame clones and misses some; the assay was immunoSEQ multiplex PCR. The sample contains about 120,000 clones, roughly 71% of which appear only once. Source material: PBMCs. These receptors originate from a woman in her 40s in good health and CMV-seropositive. The CDR3 runs from the conserved cysteine through the conserved F or W. A D gene is named only where the DNA matches it firmly. Only some rows state a clone size, as once, few, many or a class for expanded clones.

j_gene,d_gene,v_gene,abundance,CDR3aa,CDR3nt
TRBJ1-1,.,TRBV10-3,.,CAISESGGFNTEAFF,TGTGCCATCAGTGAGTCGGGGGGATTCAACACTGAAGCTTTCTTT
TRBJ1-5,.,TRBV25-1,few,CASSEGGSEPQHF,TGTGCCAGCAGTGAGGGGGGATCAGAACCCCAGCATTTT
TRBJ2-7,TRBD1,TRBV7-2,.,CASSLVLGQGGNEQYF,TGTGCCAGCAGCTTAGTCCTTGGACAGGGCGGCAACGAGCAGTACTTC
TRBJ1-1,.,TRBV6-1,once,CASSGIRGVGTEAFF,TGTGCCAGCAGTGGGATTCGCGGGGTTGGCACTGAAGCTTTCTTT
TRBJ2-2,TRBD1,TRBV6-5,.,CASTEQGTGELFF,TGTGCCAGCACGGAACAGGGGACCGGGGAGCTGTTTTTT
TRBJ2-1,.,TRBV27,.,CASSLNGNHRSNEQFF,TGTGCCAGCAGTCTTAATGGAAATCATAGGAGCAATGAGCAGTTCTTC
TRBJ2-1,TRBD2,TRBV7-6,.,CASSLIGTSGSKYNEQFF,TGTGCCAGCAGCTTAATCGGGACTAGCGGGAGTAAGTACAATGAGCAGTTCTTC
TRBJ2-5,.,TRBV4-3,.,CASSRGPVETQYF,TGCGCCAGCAGCCGGGGGCCGGTAGAGACCCAGTACTTC
TRBJ2-7,.,TRBV30,.,CAWSVSMNEQYF,TGTGCCTGGAGTGTGAGTATGAACGAGCAGTACTTC
TRBJ1-1,.,TRBV6-1,.,CASSIREGAFF,TGTGCCAGCAGCATCCGAGAGGGAGCTTTCTTT
TRBJ2-7,TRBD2,TRBV4-2,once,CASSQDLAGGYEQYF,TGTGCCAGCAGCCAAGATCTAGCGGGGGGGTACGAGCAGTACTTC